This T cell receptor (beta chain) was captured by sequencing in a study of shared clonotypes between healthy human individuals. The overall study: The study used three CD4 naive, three CD4 memory, two CD8 naive and one CD8 memory plate per donor.

Only one count was recorded for this clone. CDR3 length: 13 residues. V was pared by 2 bases and J by 7 bases, with 11 bases between. Method: immunoSEQ multiplex PCR; TCRdb's copy keeps in-frame clones and lacks some. The sample carries over 850,000 clones, 78% recorded once. Material for sequencing was memory CD4+ T cells from PBMCs. Subset given: CD45RA-negative fraction. V usage is TRBV6-7 and J usage is TRBJ1-2; D not certain. TRBV6-7 is designated an ORF whose function remains uncertain. The sequence came from a young man in good health. Some clones in this sample may be carry-over from other donors' samples. The CDR3 here is CASSYVVLGGYTF. The CDR3 DNA reads as TGTGCCAGCAGTTACGTAGTATTGGGTGGCTACACCTTC.